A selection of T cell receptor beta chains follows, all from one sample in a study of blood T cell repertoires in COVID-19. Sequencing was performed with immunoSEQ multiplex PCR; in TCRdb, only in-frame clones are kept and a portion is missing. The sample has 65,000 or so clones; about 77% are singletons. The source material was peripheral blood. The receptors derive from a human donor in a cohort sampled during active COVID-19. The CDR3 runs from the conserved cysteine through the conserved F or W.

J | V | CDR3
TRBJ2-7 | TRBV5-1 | CASSLAPTGFTHEQYF
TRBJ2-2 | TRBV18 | CASSPSGTRVHTGELFF
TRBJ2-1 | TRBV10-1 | CASSRDRTGEQFF
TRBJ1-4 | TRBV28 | CASSPYFGGEKLFF
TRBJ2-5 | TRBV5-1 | CASSATGEETQYF
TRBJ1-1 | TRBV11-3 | CASSLGASGGAFF
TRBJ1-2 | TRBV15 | CATSRGRGNNYGYTF
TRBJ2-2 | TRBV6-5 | CASSYSGRASVGELFF
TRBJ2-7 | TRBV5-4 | CASSLFGTGAYEQYF
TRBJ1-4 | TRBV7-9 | CASSPTKTVSNEKLFF
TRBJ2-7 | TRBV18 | CASSQGPRGRDGDEQYF
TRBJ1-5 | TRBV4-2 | CASSQEEWQPQHF
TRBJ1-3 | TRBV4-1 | CASSQGTGLVLSGNTIYF
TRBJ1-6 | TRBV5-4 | CASSQKRGSDSPLHF
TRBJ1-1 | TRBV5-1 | CASSLEGAGDEAFF
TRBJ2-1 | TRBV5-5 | CASSSVAGLAGNNEQFF
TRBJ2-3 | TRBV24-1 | CATSEGQRSEDTQYF
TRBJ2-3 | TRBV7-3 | CASSFPRGQGASTDTQYF
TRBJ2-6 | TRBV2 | CASSGGLLTF
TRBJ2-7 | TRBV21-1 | CASSKEKSGTGGSYEQYF
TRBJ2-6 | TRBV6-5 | CASSYSSLRANVLTF
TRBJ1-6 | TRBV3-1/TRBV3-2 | CASSPGQGGDNSPLHF
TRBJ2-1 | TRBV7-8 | CASITGTGPFNEQFF
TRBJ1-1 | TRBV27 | CASSKDRGNTEAFF
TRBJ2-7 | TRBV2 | CASKIGAGGSDTF
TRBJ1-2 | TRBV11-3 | CASSDTRYGYTF
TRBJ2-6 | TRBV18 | CASSQRGSGANVLTF
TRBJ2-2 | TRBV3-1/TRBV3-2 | CASSRQGDTGELFF
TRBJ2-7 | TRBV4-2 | CASSQSFYEQYF
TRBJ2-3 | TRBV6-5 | CASTEGSLTQYF
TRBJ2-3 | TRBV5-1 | CASSLVPAGVNTQYF
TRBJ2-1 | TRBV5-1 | CATSDSYNEQFF
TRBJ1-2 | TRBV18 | CASSTGQEYGYTF
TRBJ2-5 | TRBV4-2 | CASSQALAETQYF
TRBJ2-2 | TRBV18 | CASSPSPAGDTGELFF
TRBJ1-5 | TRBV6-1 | CASSEGVNAVQPQHF
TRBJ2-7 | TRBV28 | CAAKRGPTSYEQYF
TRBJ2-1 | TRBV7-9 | CASGQRRASGGPGEQFF
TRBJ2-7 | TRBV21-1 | CASSTPNQGQGLSYEQYF
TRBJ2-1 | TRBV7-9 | CASSLKSGRAFSYNEQFF
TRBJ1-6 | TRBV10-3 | CAIGTGSDSPLHF
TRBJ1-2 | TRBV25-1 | CASSSGDDYTF
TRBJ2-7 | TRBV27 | CASKIRPGQGTYEQYF
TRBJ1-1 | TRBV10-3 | CATTRGFLGNTEAFF
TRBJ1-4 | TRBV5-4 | CASSPEQGSREKLFF
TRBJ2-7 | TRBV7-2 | CASSDGLAVAYEQYF
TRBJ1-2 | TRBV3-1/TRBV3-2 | CASSLQGGYTF
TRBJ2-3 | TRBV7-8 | CASSLEPSASDTQYF
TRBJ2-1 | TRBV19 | CASSMTLTGYNEQFF
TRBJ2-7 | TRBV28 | CASSLIDGLQYF
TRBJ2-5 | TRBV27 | CASSFHRGETQYF
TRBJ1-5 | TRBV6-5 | CATSTGVQPQHF
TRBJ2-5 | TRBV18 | CASSRGTGGQETQYF
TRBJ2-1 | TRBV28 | CASSPSGLADLEQFF
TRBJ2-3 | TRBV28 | CASRLKGQGTTQYF
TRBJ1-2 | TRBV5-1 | CANSPQEGGRLGGYTF
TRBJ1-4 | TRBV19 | CASSIRVYEKLFF
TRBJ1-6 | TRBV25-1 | CASSPTDRASYNSPLHF
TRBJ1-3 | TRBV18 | CASSPRQFSGNTIYF